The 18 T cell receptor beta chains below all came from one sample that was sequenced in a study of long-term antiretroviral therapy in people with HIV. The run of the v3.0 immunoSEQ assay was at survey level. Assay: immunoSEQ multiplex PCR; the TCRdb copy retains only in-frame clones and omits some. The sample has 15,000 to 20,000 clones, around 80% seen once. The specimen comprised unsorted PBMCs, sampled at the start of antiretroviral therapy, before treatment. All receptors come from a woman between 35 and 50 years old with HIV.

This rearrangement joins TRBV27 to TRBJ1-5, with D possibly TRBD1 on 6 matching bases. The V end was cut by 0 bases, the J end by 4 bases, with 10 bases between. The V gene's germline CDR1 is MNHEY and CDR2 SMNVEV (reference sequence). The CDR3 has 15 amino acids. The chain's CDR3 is CASSLSRQGNQPQHF. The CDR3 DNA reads TGTGCCAGCAGTTTATCACGCCAGGGGAATCAGCCCCAGCATTTT.

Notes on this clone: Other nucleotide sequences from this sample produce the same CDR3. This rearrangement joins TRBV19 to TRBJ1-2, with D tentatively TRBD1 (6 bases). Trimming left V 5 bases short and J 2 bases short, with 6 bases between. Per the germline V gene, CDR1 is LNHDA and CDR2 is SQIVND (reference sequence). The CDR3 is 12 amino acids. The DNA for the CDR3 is TGTGCCAGTAGTGGACAGAACTATGGCTACACCTTC. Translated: CASSGQNYGYTF.

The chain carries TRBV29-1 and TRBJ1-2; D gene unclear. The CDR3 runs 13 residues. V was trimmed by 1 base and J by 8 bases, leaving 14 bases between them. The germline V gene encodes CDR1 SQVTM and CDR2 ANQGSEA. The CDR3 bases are TGCAGCGTTGAAGTCGGCGGAGGGTACGGCTACACCTTC. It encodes CSVEVGGGYGYTF.

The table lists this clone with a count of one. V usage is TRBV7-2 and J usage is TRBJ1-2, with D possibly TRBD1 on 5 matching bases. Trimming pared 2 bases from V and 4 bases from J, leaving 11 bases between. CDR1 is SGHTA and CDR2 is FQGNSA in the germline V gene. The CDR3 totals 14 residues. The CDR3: CASSLTGLGYGYTF. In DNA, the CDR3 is TGTGCCAGCAGCTTAACGGGGCTAGGCTATGGCTACACCTTC. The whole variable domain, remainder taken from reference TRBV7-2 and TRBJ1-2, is GAGVSQSPSNKVTEKGKDVELRCDPISGHTALYWYRQSLGQGLEFLIYFQGNSAPDKSGLPSDRFSAERTGGSVSTLTIQRTQQEDSAVYLCASSLTGLGYGYTFGSGTRLTVV.

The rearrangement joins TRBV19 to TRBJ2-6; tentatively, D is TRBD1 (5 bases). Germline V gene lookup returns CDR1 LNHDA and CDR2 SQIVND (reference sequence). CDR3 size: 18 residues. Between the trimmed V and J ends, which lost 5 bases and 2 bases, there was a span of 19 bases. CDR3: CASSPDPRQFTGANVLTF. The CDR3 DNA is TGTGCCAGTAGTCCGGACCCTCGACAGTTTACTGGGGCCAACGTCCTGACTTTC.

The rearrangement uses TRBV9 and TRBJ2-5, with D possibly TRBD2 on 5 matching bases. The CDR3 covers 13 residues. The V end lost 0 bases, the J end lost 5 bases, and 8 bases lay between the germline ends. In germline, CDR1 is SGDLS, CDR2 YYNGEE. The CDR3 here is CASSVASGETQYF. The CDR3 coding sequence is TGTGCCAGCAGCGTAGCCAGCGGTGAGACCCAGTACTTC.

CDR3 sequence (DNA): TGTGCCAGCAGTTTCTTTAGCGGGGGGCCCTGGCATGAGCAGTTCTTC. Protein product: CASSFFSGGPWHEQFF. V usage is TRBV28 and J usage is TRBJ2-1; TRBD2 matches at 10 bases. V was clipped by 3 bases and J by 8 bases; unmatched bases: 10. Germline CDR1 MDHEN, CDR2 SYDVKM. This CDR3 is 16 amino acids long.

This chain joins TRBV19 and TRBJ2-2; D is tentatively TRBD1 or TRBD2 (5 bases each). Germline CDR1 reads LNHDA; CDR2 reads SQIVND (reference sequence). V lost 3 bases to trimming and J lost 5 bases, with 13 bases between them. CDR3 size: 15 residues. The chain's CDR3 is CASSMGVGVTGELFF. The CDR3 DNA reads TGTGCCAGTAGTATGGGGGTTGGGGTGACCGGGGAGCTGTTTTTT.

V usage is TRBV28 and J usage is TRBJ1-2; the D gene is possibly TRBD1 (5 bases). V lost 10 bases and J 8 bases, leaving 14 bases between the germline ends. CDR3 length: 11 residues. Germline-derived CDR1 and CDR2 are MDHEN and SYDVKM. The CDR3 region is CATRRGSGYTF. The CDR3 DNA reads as TGTGCCACCCGGAGGGGCAGCGGCTACACCTTC.

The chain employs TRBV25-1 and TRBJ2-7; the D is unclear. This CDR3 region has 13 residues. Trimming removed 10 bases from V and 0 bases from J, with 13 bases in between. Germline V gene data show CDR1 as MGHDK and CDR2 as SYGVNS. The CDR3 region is CATGLESSYEQYF. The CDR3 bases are TGTGCCACCGGATTGGAGAGCTCCTACGAGCAGTACTTC.

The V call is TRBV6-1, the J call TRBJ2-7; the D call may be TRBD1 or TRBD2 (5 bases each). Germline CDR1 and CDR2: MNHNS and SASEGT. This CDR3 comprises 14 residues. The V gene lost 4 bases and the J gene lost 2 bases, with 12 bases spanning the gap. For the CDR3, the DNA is TGTGCCAGCAGTGCCGGGACGGTTGCCTACGAGCAGTACTTC. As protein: CASSAGTVAYEQYF.

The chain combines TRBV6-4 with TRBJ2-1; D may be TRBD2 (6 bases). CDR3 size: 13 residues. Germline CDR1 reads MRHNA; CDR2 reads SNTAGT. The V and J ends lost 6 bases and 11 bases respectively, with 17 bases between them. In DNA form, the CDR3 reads TGTGCCAGCAGCCCTGCTCCCGGGGGAAAGCAGTTCTTC. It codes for CASSPAPGGKQFF.

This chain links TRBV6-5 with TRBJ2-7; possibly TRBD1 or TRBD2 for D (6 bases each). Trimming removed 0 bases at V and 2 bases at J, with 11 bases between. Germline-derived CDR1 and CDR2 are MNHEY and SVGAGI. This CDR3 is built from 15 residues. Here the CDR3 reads CASSYSGGQTYEQYF. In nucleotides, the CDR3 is TGTGCCAGCAGTTACTCGGGGGGACAAACCTACGAGCAGTACTTC.

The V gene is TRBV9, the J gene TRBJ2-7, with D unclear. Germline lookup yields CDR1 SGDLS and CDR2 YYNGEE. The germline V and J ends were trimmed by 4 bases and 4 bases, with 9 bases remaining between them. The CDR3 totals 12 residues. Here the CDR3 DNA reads TGTGCCAGCAGCCCGGACCGGTACGAGCAGTACTTC. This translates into CASSPDRYEQYF.

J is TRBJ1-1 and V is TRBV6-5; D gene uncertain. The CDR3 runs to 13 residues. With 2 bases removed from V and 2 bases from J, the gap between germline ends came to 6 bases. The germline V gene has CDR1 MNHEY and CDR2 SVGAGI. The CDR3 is CASSYRQNTEAFF. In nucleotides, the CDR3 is TGTGCCAGCAGTTACCGGCAAAACACTGAAGCTTTCTTT.

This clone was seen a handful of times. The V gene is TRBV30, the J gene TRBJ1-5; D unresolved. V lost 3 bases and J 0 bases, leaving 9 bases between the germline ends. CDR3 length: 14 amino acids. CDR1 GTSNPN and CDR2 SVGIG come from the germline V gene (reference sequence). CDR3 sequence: CAWRGPGSNQPQHF. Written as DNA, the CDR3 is TGTGCCTGGAGGGGCCCGGGTAGCAATCAGCCCCAGCATTTT.

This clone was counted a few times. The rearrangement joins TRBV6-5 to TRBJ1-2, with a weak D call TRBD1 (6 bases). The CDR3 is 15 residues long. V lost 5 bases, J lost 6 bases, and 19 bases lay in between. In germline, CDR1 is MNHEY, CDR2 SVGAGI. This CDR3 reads CASSHRDAGRDGYTF. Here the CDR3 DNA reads TGTGCCAGCAGTCACAGGGACGCGGGGAGGGATGGCTACACCTTC.

The CDR3 here is CASSLYGTSGGRDTQYF. The CDR3 DNA sequence: TGTGCCAGCAGCCTCTACGGGACTAGCGGGGGGAGGGATACGCAGTATTTT. The gene calls are TRBV7-9 and TRBJ2-3; 15 nucleotides match TRBD2. Germline trimming cut 5 bases from V and 6 bases from J; bases unmatched to any gene: 9. Per the germline V gene, CDR1 is SEHNR and CDR2 is FQNEAQ (reference sequence). CDR3 length equals 17 residues.